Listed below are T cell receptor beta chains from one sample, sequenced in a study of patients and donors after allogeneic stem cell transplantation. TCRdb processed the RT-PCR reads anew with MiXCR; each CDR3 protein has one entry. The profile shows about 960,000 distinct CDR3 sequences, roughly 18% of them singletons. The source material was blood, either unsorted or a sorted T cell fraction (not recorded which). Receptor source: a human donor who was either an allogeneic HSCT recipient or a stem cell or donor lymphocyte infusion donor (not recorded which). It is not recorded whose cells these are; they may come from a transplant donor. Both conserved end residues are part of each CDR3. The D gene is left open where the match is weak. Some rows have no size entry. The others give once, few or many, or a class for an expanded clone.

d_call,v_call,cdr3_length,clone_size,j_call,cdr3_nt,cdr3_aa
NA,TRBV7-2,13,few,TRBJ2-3,TGTGCCAGCAGCTTCCCAGGTTCAGATACGCAGTATTTT,CASSFPGSDTQYF
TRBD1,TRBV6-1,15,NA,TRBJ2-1,TGTGCCAGCAGTGCCCCGGGACAGGGGCGGAATGAGCAGTTCTTC,CASSAPGQGRNEQFF
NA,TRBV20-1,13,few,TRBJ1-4,TGCAGTGCTAGAAGGCAGTCTAATGAAAAACTGTTTTTT,CSARRQSNEKLFF
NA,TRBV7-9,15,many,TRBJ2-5,TGTGCCAGCAGCTTAGCGCTGGGGTTGGAGGAGACCCAGTACTTC,CASSLALGLEETQYF
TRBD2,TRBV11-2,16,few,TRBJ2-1,TGTGCCAGCAGCCCTAATCCCTTAACTAGCGGGGGGAAGCAGTTCTTC,CASSPNPLTSGGKQFF
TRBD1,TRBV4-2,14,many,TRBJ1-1,TGTGCCAGCTCACAACAGGGGGGGAACACTGAAGCTTTCTTT,CASSQQGGNTEAFF
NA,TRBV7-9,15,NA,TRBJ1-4,TGTGCCAGCAGCTCCATACAGGAAGATGCGGAAAAACTGTTTTTT,CASSSIQEDAEKLFF
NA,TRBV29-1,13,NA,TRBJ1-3,TGCAGCGCCCATCAAGCGCGTGGAAACACCATATATTTT,CSAHQARGNTIYF
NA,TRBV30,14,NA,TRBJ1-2,TGTGCCTGGCTCCGCGGAGGTTCCAACTATGGCTACACCTTC,CAWLRGGSNYGYTF
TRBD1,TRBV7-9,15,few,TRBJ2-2,TGTGCCAGCAGCTCAAGACAGGGGCGGACCGGGGAGCTGTTTTTT,CASSSRQGRTGELFF
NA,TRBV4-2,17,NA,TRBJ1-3,TGTGCCAGCAGCCAAGATCTCAGAGAGAGCTCTGGAAACACCATATATTTT,CASSQDLRESSGNTIYF
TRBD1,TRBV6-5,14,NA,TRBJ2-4,TGTGCCAGCAGTTACGGGACAGGCCCGAACATTCAGTACTTC,CASSYGTGPNIQYF
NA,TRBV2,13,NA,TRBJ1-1,TGTGCCAGCACGTGGACAATCAACACTGAAGCTTTCTTT,CASTWTINTEAFF
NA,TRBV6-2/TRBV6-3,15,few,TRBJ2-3,TGTGCCAGCAGTTCCACGGGACTCAGGACAGATACGCAGTATTTT,CASSSTGLRTDTQYF
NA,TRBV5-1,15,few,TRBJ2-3,TGCGCCAGCAGCTGGAAGGGTTCTAGCACAGATACGCAGTATTTT,CASSWKGSSTDTQYF
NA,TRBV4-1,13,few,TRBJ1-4,TGCGCCAGCGGGAGGGAGGTAGATGAAAAACTGTTTTTT,CASGREVDEKLFF
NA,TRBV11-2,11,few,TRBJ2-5,TGTGCCAGCAGGCAAGGGAGGACCCAGTACTTC,CASRQGRTQYF